The source of this TCR beta chain is a study of T-cell memory formation after mild COVID-19. Turning to the study itself: TCR clusters were largely donor specific. Study-wide points: Some responding clones appeared in pre-infection memory, suggesting cross-reactive memory joined. The study found contracting CD4+ clones mainly in CM and EM and contracting CD8+ clones in EMRA.

This clonotype has at least ten counts. The antigen is unknown. CDR3 length: 14 amino acids. The junction had 12 bases not matched to a gene; V was cut back by 7 bases and J by 7 bases. Germline V CDR1 and CDR2: ENHRY, SYGVKD. Researchers used 5'RACE with constant-segment primers to make TCR alpha and TCR beta cDNA libraries that carry sample barcodes and UMIs. TCRdb ran MiXCR on the 5' RACE reads and lists one entry per CDR3 protein. The sample contains more than 150,000 distinct CDR3 sequences, roughly 18% of which appear only once. The chain employs TRBV10-3 and TRBJ1-2; 7 bases match TRBD1. The sequence was collected from a man aged 18-30 years who had mild COVID-19 (a few samples of this study predate the infection). Cell type and time point are not known. The source material was PBMCs or a T cell subset sorted from them (not recorded which). Written as DNA, the CDR3 is TGTGCCATCACTGCGGACAGGACCTATGGTGGCTACACCTTC. Its protein is CAITADRTYGGYTF.